Listed here is a single T cell receptor beta chain. Its antigen target is currently unknown. Base qualities are not provided; no much larger clone lies one nucleotide away. This record comes from a study of blood T cell repertoires in COVID-19 (TCRdb year 2020). Study-wide context: The collaborator samples originated in the United States, Italy and Spain and spanned the acute and convalescent phases of COVID-19. The prospective study material was composed of cDNA or gDNA derived from T cells, B-cell-depleted T cells, or PBMCs. The repertoires were made available in a free public database intended to serve as a resource for research on the immune response to SARS-CoV-2. Samples came from the ongoing ImmuneRACE study (first 160 participants) plus 1,254 subjects from 6 global collaborators. Where HLA class I and class II types were available, the types were taken from metadata supplied by the sample provider, not from assay-based typing. Nearly every sample came with metadata listing a de-identified subject ID, COVID-19 status, age in years and sex. The dataset comprised deeply sampled blood TCRbeta repertoires from subjects exposed to, actively infected with, or recovered from COVID-19.

Results and caveats for the whole study, not just this receptor: The quantity of clinical and demographic metadata differed by source and by participant and was supplied without curation.

V is trimmed back by 4 bases and J by 4 bases, and the junction contains 9 bases that no gene match accounts for. The CDR3 has 15 amino acids, counting the end cysteine and phenylalanine. Just the 45-base CDR3 DNA is kept, in frame starting at base 1. CDR1 and CDR2, looked up from the germline V gene, are LGHNA and YNFKEQ. TCRbeta CDR3 regions were amplified from genomic DNA by means of the immunoSEQ Assay, a bias-controlled multiplex PCR. In the source study's methods: Within the assay, amplification of reference gene primers was used to estimate how many nucleated cells each sample contained. To quantify the absolute abundance of each unique TCRbeta CDR3 rearrangement, sequence reads were collapsed and filtered. Productive Simpson clonality was computed per sample as the square root of Simpson's diversity index over productive rearrangements. Here the immuneACCESS table is served through TCRdb, limited to in-frame sequences with V and J called. Missing clones are a known gap in these copies; in checked studies unresolved V genes cover under half, and the rest lacks a known reason. The V and J calls and clone size are taken from that table; D and trimming were inferred from the DNA. The sample table records some 200,000 clones; around nine tenths of these occur just once. The ten largest clones represent around a fifth of the sample.

Whole blood was collected in K2EDTA tubes by collaborating institutions according to the institutions' own protocols. Collaborator samples were shipped for TCRbeta analysis as frozen whole blood, isolated PBMCs, or DNA extracted from either sample type. Here the chain combines TRBV4-2 and TRBJ1-1, and 7 bases in between align with TRBD1. The clonotype was recovered from a man between 60 and 75 years old with active or convalescent COVID-19. Sequenced input: peripheral blood. The CDR3 region: CASSREDRTGTEAFF. The DNA sequence follows: TGTGCCAGCAGCCGAGAGGACAGGACGGGCACTGAAGCTTTCTTT.